The 18 T cell receptor beta chains below all came from one sample that was sequenced in a study of T-cell memory formation after mild COVID-19. TCRdb itself ran the 5' RACE reads through MiXCR, one entry per CDR3 protein. The sample has 380,000 or so distinct CDR3 sequences; roughly 13% are singletons. Source material: PBMCs or a T cell subset sorted from them (not recorded which). These receptors were collected from a man aged 18 to 29 who had mild COVID-19 (a few samples of this study predate the infection). Cell type and time point are not known.

This clonotype was detected only a few times. The V and J genes are TRBV7-2 and TRBJ2-3, with no clear D. CDR3 length: 15 amino acids. Germline CDR1 is SGHTA and CDR2 is FQGNSA. The V and J ends lost 4 bases and 7 bases respectively, with 18 bases between them. The CDR3 sequence is CASSSYFGRSNTQYF. The DNA of the CDR3 is TGTGCCAGCAGCTCCTACTTTGGTAGGTCGAATACGCAGTATTTT. Drawing the rest from reference TRBV7-2 and TRBJ2-3, the complete variable domain is GAGVSQSPSNKVTEKGKDVELRCDPISGHTALYWYRQSLGQGLEFLIYFQGNSAPDKSGLPSDRFSAERTGGSVSTLTIQRTQQEDSAVYLCASSSYFGRSNTQYFGPGTRLTVL.

The chain recombines TRBV15 with TRBJ1-1; D unresolved. The CDR3 spans 13 residues. V lost 0 bases and J lost 3, with 5 bases in between. Germline assignment: CDR1 LNHNV and CDR2 YYDKDF (reference sequence). The DNA for the CDR3 is TGTGCCACCAGCAGAGACCCGGACACTGAAGCTTTCTTT. Amino acid sequence: CATSRDPDTEAFF.

CDR3 protein: CASSSALAGAPTDTQYF. The CDR3 bases are TGTGCCAGCAGCTCCGCCCTAGCGGGGGCGCCCACAGATACGCAGTATTTT. V and J are TRBV7-2 and TRBJ2-3; TRBD2 matches at 10 bases. Unmatched junction bases numbered 9, after V lost 4 bases and J lost 2 bases. CDR1 SGHTA and CDR2 FQGNSA come from the germline V gene. The CDR3 extends over 17 amino acids. Together with reference TRBV7-2 and TRBJ2-3, the CDR3 gives the full variable domain: GAGVSQSPSNKVTEKGKDVELRCDPISGHTALYWYRQSLGQGLEFLIYFQGNSAPDKSGLPSDRFSAERTGGSVSTLTIQRTQQEDSAVYLCASSSALAGAPTDTQYFGPGTRLTVL.

The chain uses TRBV5-6 and TRBJ2-7, with 9 nucleotides matching TRBD1. The germline CDR1 and CDR2 sequences are SGHDT and YYEEEE. V shed 5 bases and J 5 bases; nucleotides not matched to a gene: 11. The CDR3 has 15 amino acids. CDR3 nucleotide sequence: TGTGCCAGCAGGAAAAGGACAGGGGATGTGAACGAGCAGTACGTC. Translated: CASRKRTGDVNEQYV.

This clonotype was observed a few times. This chain uses TRBV7-2 with TRBJ2-1; 9 nucleotides agree with TRBD2. Germline CDR1 and CDR2: SGHTA and FQGNSA. CDR3 length: 16 amino acids. V gave up 5 bases and J gave up 0 bases; unmatched junction bases: 5. The CDR3 loop reads CASSPTAGGSYNEQFF. CDR3 nucleotide sequence: TGTGCCAGCAGCCCTACAGCGGGGGGCTCCTACAATGAGCAGTTCTTC.

The chain recombines TRBV20-1 with TRBJ2-2; D uncertain. CDR1 DFQATT and CDR2 SNEGSKA come from the germline V gene (reference sequence). The V end was cut by 0 bases, the J end by 7 bases, with 12 bases between. The CDR3 has 14 amino acids. CDR3 coding DNA: TGCAGTGCTAGAGACCCCGGTGGCTACGGGGAGCTGTTTTTT. Its translation is CSARDPGGYGELFF.

This clonotype showed up just a few times. This chain uses TRBV7-9 with TRBJ2-7; 8 positions match TRBD1. CDR1 is SEHNR, CDR2 FQNEAQ, per germline (reference sequence). The V gene end was trimmed by 5 bases and the J gene end by 0 bases; junction bases not matched to a gene: 9. CDR3 length: 16 residues. The CDR3 loop is CASSPPGQEVSYEQYF. The CDR3 region has the DNA TGTGCCAGCAGCCCCCCGGGACAGGAGGTCTCCTACGAGCAGTACTTC.

This clonotype has only a few counts. The chain employs TRBV5-1 and TRBJ1-1, with 7 bases identical to TRBD1. The CDR3 is made up of 13 amino acids. J lost 6 bases, V lost 7 bases, and 9 bases had no gene match. CDR1 and CDR2 (germline): SGHRS, YFSETQ. The CDR3 DNA reads TGCGCCAGCTCCATTCAGGGGGTCGCTGAAGCTTTCTTT. Its translation is CASSIQGVAEAFF. Full variable domain (outside the CDR3, taken from reference TRBV5-1 and TRBJ1-1): KAGVTQTPRYLIKTRGQQVTLSCSPISGHRSVSWYQQTPGQGLQFLFEYFSETQRNKGNFPGRFSGRQFSNSRSEMNVSTLELGDSALYLCASSIQGVAEAFFGQGTRLTVV.

This clonotype was observed a few times. J is TRBJ2-5 and V is TRBV7-2, with D possibly matching TRBD2 (5 bases). The CDR3 runs to 14 residues. Looked up from germline, CDR1 is SGHTA and CDR2 is FQGNSA. Trimming stripped 3 bases from V and 2 bases from J, with 10 bases between. Written as DNA, the CDR3 is TGTGCCAGCAGCTTGCGCCGGAGGCAAGAGACCCAGTACTTC. Amino acid sequence: CASSLRRRQETQYF.

This clonotype was seen ten or more times. The chain links TRBV12-3 or TRBV12-4 to TRBJ2-3; D might be TRBD1 or TRBD2, each matching 6 bases. V lost 5 bases to trimming and J lost 5 bases, with 20 bases between them. The CDR3 is 16 residues long. The CDR3, as DNA: TGTGCCAGCAGTCCAAGTGGGGGGCTCGGTATAGATACGCAGTATTTT. It is translated as CASSPSGGLGIDTQYF.

This clonotype was observed at least ten times. V is TRBV11-2 and J is TRBJ2-4; weak D call: TRBD2 (6 bases). Trimming shortened V by 6 bases and J by 1 base, and 10 bases separated the two germline ends. Germline V gives CDR1 SGHAT, CDR2 FQNNGV. This CDR3 contains 14 residues. Here the CDR3 reads CASSFSGAKNIQYF. DNA of the CDR3: TGTGCCAGCAGTTTTAGCGGTGCCAAAAACATTCAGTACTTC.

This clonotype was picked up a small number of times. This sequence joins TRBV9 and TRBJ2-3; D gene ambiguous. The V end lost 3 bases, the J end lost 0 bases, and 17 bases lay between the germline ends. The germline CDR1 and CDR2 sequences are SGDLS and YYNGEE. The length of the CDR3 is 17 residues. The CDR3 loop reads CASSGKRSFPSTDTQYF. CDR3 coding DNA: TGTGCCAGCAGCGGAAAGCGTAGCTTCCCTAGCACAGATACGCAGTATTTT.

This chain links TRBV6-1 with TRBJ2-7, with TRBD2 as a possible D gene (6 bases). Germline-derived CDR1 and CDR2 are MNHNS and SASEGT. The CDR3 is made up of 14 amino acids. V lost 6 bases to trimming and J lost 3 bases, with 15 bases between them. The CDR3 here is CASRRDAGFYEQYV. Written as DNA, the CDR3 is TGTGCCAGCAGGAGGGATGCGGGGTTCTACGAGCAGTACGTC.

This chain uses TRBV5-1 with TRBJ2-7, with 11 bases fitting TRBD1. Germline lookup yields CDR1 SGHRS and CDR2 YFSETQ. V trimming: 2 bases; J trimming: 9 bases; junction bases outside the gene matches: 10. The CDR3 consists of 15 residues. The CDR3 DNA reads as TGCGCCAGCAGCTTCGCCTGGGGGACAGGGGGTGTGCAGTACTTC. Residues: CASSFAWGTGGVQYF. Variable domain in full (rest from reference TRBV5-1 and TRBJ2-7): KAGVTQTPRYLIKTRGQQVTLSCSPISGHRSVSWYQQTPGQGLQFLFEYFSETQRNKGNFPGRFSGRQFSNSRSEMNVSTLELGDSALYLCASSFAWGTGGVQYFGPGTRLTVT.

This clonotype was counted between two and nine times. The chain links TRBV7-6 to TRBJ2-3; 16 nucleotides line up with TRBD2. Germline V gene sequence: CDR1 SGHVS, CDR2 FNYEAQ. This CDR3 is 20 amino acids long. V dropped 5 bases and J dropped 0; count of bases not matched to a gene: 11. The CDR3 spells CASSLEPGLAGGSSTDTQYF. The CDR3 DNA sequence: TGTGCCAGCAGCCTCGAGCCGGGACTAGCGGGGGGGTCTAGCACAGATACGCAGTATTTT.

The chain carries TRBV5-4 and TRBJ1-2, with D tentatively TRBD1 (6 bases). Looked up from germline, CDR1 is SGHNT and CDR2 is YYREEE (reference sequence). The CDR3 spans 14 residues. Trimming took off 0 bases at V and 5 bases at J, with 11 bases between the two ends. The CDR3 DNA reads as TGTGCCAGCAGCTTGGTGGCAGGGGCATATGGCTACACCTTC. Amino acid sequence: CASSLVAGAYGYTF.

This clonotype was found a few times. The J gene is TRBJ2-2, the V gene TRBV6-2 or TRBV6-3; 7 nucleotides align to TRBD1. The CDR3 is 14 residues long. V lost 6 bases and J lost 6; bases outside the gene matches: 7. Germline CDR1 reads MNHEY; CDR2 reads SVGEGT. The CDR3 here is CASSLNRGPGELFF. The CDR3 bases are TGTGCCAGCAGCCTGAACAGGGGACCCGGGGAGCTGTTTTTT.

The J gene is TRBJ1-5, the V gene TRBV4-3; 10 bases line up with TRBD1. There are 16 residues in the CDR3. From germline, CDR1 is LGHNA and CDR2 YSLEER. V shed 1 base, J shed 7 bases, and the junction held 7 bases outside the gene matches. Written as DNA, the CDR3 is TGCGCCAGCAGCCAAGGAGTTCGGGACAGGGGACAGCCCCAGCATTTT. This gives the protein CASSQGVRDRGQPQHF.